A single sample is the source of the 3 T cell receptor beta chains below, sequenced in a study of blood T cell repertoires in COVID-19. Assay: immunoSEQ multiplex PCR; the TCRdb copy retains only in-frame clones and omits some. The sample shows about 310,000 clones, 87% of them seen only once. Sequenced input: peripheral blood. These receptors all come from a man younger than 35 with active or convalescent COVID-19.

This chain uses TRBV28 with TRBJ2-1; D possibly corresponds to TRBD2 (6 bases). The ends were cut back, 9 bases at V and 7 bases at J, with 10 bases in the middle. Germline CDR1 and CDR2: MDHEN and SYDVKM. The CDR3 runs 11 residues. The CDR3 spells CASLAFNEQFF. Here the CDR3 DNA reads TGTGCCAGTCTAGCGTTTAATGAGCAGTTCTTC.

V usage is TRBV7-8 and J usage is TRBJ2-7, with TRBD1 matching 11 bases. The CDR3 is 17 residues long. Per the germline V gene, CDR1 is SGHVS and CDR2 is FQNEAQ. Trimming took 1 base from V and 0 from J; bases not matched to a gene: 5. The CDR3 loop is CASSLGAGTGGSYEQYF. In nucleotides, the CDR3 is TGTGCCAGCAGCTTAGGAGCCGGGACAGGGGGCTCCTACGAGCAGTACTTC.

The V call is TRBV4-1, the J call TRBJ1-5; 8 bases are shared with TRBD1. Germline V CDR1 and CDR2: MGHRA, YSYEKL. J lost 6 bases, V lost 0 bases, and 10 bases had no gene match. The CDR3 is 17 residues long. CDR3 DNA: TGCGCCAGCAGCCAAGATCGTCCACAGGGGGGTTTTCAGCCCCAGCATTTT. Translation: CASSQDRPQGGFQPQHF.